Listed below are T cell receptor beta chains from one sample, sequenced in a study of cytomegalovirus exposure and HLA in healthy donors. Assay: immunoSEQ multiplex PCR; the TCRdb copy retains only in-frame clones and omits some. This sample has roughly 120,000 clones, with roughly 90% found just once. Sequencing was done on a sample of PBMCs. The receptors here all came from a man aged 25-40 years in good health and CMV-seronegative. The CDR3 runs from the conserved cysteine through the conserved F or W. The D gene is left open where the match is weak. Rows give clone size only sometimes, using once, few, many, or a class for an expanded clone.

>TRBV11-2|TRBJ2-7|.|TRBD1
TGTGCCAGCAGCTTTGGGACAGCCGCATCCTACGAGCAGTACTTC
CASSFGTAASYEQYF
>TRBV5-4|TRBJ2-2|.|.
TGTGCCAGCAGCTTGGCGGCCGTCCTCCCCTCTAGGTGGACCGGGGAGCTGTTTTTT
CASSLAAVLPSRWTGELFF
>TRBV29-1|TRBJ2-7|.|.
TGCAGCGTTGCCCTCCGGGGAGGGGGGGCCTACGAGCAGTACTTC
CSVALRGGGAYEQYF
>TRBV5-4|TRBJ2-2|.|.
TGTGCCAGCAGCTTGGGACTAGGATGGACCGGGGAGCTGTTTTTT
CASSLGLGWTGELFF
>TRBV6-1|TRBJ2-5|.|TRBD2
TGTGCCAGCAGTGGAAGGGATCTAGCGGGGGGGCCTGGAGAGACCCAGTACTTC
CASSGRDLAGGPGETQYF
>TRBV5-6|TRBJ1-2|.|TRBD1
TGTGCCAGCAGCTTTCTAGGACAGGGGGCGTCTGGCTACACCTTC
CASSFLGQGASGYTF
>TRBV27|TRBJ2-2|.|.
TGTGCCAGCAGTTCCGCAGTGAGGTACACCGGGGAGCTGTTTTTT
CASSSAVRYTGELFF
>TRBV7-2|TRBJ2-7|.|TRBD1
TGTGCCAGCAGCTTAACCGGGACAGCGAGCTCCTACGAGCAGTACTTC
CASSLTGTASSYEQYF
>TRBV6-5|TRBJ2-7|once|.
TGTGCCAGCAGTTACGCAGGGTCCTACGAGCAGTACTTC
CASSYAGSYEQYF
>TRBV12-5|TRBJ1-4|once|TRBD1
TGTGCTAGTGGTAACGGGACAGCTTTTAATGAAAAACTGTTTTTT
CASGNGTAFNEKLFF
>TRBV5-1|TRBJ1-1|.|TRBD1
TGCGCCAGCAGCTTGGACGGGGACAGGGGCGCTGAAGCTTTCTTT
CASSLDGDRGAEAFF
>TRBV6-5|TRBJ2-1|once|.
TGTGCCAGCGCCGAGGGCCAGTACAATGAGCAGTTCTTC
CASAEGQYNEQFF
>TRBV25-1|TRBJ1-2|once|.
TGTGCCAGCAGTGAAGTGGCGGGGGGCTTCGGCTATGGCTACACCTTC
CASSEVAGGFGYGYTF
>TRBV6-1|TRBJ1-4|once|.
TGTGCCAGCAAAACAGGGTGGGGGAATGAAAAACTGTTTTTT
CASKTGWGNEKLFF
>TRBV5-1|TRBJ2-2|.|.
TGCGCCAGCAGCTTGAAGCCGGGCGGGGAGCTGTTTTTT
CASSLKPGGELFF
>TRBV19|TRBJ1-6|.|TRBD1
TGTGCCAGTAGTCCCGGGACAGGGAACCATAATTCACCCCTCCACTTT
CASSPGTGNHNSPLHF
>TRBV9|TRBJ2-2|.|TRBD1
TGTGCCAGCAGCGTAGGAGACAGGGGGGACACCGGGGAGCTGTTTTTT
CASSVGDRGDTGELFF
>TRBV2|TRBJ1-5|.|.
TGTGCCAGCAGTGGGGAGAGGGTGCCGGGTCAGCCCCAGCATTTT
CASSGERVPGQPQHF
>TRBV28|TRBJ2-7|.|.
TGTGCCAGCAGTTTGTTCCCCACAGGGTCCTACGAGCAGTACTTC
CASSLFPTGSYEQYF
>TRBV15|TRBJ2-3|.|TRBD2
TGTGCCACCAGCAGAGATAAAGCGGGGGCCTTTTTCTTCACAGATACGCAGTATTTT
CATSRDKAGAFFFTDTQYF
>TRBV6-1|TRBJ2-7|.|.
TGTGCCAGCAGTGAAAGAGGGTACGAGCAGTACTTC
CASSERGYEQYF
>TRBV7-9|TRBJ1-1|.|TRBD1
TGTGCCAGCAATGCAGGGGGCACTGAAGCTTTCTTT
CASNAGGTEAFF
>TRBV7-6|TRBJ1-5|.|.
TGTGCCAGCAGCCCACTGACACCCTCCAGCAATCAGCCCCAGCATTTT
CASSPLTPSSNQPQHF
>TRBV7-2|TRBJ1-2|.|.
.
CASSFGPGNYGYTF
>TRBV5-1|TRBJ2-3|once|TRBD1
TGCGCCAGCAGCTTGGGCAGGGGGCAGGGAGCAGATACGCAGTATTTT
CASSLGRGQGADTQYF
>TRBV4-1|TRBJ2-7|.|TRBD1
TGCGCCAGCAGCATATATCCGGGACAGGGGTCCTACGAGCAGTACTTC
CASSIYPGQGSYEQYF
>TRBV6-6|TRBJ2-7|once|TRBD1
TGTGCCAGCAGCCCGGGACAGGCGGATTTCTACGAGCAGTACTTC
CASSPGQADFYEQYF
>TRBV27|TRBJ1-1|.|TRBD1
TGTGCCAGCAGTTTATGGGCAGGGGGCTTCACTGAAGCTTTCTTT
CASSLWAGGFTEAFF
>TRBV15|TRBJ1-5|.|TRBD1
TGTGCCACCAGCCCCGTTGGACAGGCAAATCAGCCCCAGCATTTT
CATSPVGQANQPQHF
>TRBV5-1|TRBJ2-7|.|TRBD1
TGCGCCAGCAGCTTGGCCCTAGGACAGGGAGAGCAGTACTTC
CASSLALGQGEQYF
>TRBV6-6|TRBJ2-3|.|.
TGTGCCAGCAGCCTCCGTAGATTTACTAGCACAGATACGCAGTATTTT
CASSLRRFTSTDTQYF
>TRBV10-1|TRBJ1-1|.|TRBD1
TGCGCCAGCAGTGAGACAGGGGGCGGGGAAGCTTTCTTT
CASSETGGGEAFF
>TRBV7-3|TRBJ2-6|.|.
TGTGCCAGCAGAAGCGCTGGGGCCAACGTCCTGACTTTC
CASRSAGANVLTF
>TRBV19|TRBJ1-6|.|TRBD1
TGTGCCAGTACCATACAGGGGGCGAATTCACCCCTCCACTTT
CASTIQGANSPLHF
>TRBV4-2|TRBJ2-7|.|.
TGTGCCAGCAGCCAAGATCTACAGGGAACCTACGAGCAGTACTTC
CASSQDLQGTYEQYF
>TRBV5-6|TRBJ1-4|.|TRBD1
TGTGCCAGCAGCTTGGGGACAGGCAGTGAAAAACTGTTTTTT
CASSLGTGSEKLFF
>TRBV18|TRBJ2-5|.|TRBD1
TGTGCCAGCTCACCACCAATGGGACAGGGAGGGCGAGAGACCCAGTACTTC
CASSPPMGQGGRETQYF
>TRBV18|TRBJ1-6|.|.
TGTGCCAGCTCACCAAGTATGGCGGATTCACCCCTCCACTTT
CASSPSMADSPLHF
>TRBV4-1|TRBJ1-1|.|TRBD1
TGCGCCAGCAGCCAGTTCCCGGGACAGCAGAACACTGAAGCTTTCTTT
CASSQFPGQQNTEAFF
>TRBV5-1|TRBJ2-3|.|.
TGCGCCAGTTTTCGTACCGGGGGCACAGATACGCAGTATTTT
CASFRTGGTDTQYF
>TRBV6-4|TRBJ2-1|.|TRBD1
TGTGCCAGCAGTGACACAGGGGGCGGCTACAATGAGCAGTTCTTC
CASSDTGGGYNEQFF
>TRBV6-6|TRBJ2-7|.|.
TGTGCCAGCAGTTACTCGCTGGCGGGGCCCTCCTACGAGCAGTACTTC
CASSYSLAGPSYEQYF
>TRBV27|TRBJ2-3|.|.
TGTGCCAGCAGTTTAAGGGAACCAGGGGGAGGAGATACGCAGTATTTT
CASSLREPGGGDTQYF
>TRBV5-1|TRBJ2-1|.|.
TGCGCCAGCAGCTTGGTTTGGAGGAGCTCCTACAATGAGCAGTTCTTC
CASSLVWRSSYNEQFF
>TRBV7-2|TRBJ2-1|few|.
TGTGCCAGCAGCCAAAGAGGACAGATCCATTACAATGAGCAGTTCTTC
CASSQRGQIHYNEQFF
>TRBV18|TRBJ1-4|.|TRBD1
TGTGCCAGCTCGCGACAGGGAATAGAAAAACTGTTTTTT
CASSRQGIEKLFF
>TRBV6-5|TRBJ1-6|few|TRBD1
TGTGCCAGCAGTTCCCGGACAGGCAGGGGGAATTCACCCCTCCACTTT
CASSSRTGRGNSPLHF
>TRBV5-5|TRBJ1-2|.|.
TGTGCCAGCAGCATAGAAAACTATGGCTACACCTTC
CASSIENYGYTF
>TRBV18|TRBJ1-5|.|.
TGTGCCAGCTCACCGCGACAGAGCAATCAGCCCCAGCATTTT
CASSPRQSNQPQHF
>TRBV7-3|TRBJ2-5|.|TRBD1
TGTGCCAGCAGCTTAGCTCAGGGGGCTCGGACCCAGTACTTC
CASSLAQGARTQYF